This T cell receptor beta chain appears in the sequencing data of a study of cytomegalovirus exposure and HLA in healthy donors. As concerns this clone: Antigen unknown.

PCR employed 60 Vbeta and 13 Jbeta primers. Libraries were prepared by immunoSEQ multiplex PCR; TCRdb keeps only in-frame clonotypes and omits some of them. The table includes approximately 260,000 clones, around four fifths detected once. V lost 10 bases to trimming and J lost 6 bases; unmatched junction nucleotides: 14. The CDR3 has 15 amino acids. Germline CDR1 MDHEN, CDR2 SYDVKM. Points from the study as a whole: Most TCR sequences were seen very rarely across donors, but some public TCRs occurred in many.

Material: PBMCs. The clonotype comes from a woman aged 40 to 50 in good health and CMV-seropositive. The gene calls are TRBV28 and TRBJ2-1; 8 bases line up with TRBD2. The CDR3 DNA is TGTGCCACCGACGCCGGGACTAGGAATACCAATGAGCAGTTCTTC. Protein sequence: CATDAGTRNTNEQFF.